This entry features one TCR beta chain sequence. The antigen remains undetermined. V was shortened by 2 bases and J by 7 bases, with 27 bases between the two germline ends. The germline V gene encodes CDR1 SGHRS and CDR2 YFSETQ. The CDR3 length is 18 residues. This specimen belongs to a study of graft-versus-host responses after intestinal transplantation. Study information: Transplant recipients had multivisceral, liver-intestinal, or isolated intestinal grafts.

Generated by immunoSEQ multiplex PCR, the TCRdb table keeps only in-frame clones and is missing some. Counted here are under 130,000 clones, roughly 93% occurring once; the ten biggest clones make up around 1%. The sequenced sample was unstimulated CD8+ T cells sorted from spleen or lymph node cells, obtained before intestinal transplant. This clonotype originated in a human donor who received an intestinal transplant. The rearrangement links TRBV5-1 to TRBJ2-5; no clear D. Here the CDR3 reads CASSFHSSQQYSSLTQYF. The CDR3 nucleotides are TGCGCCAGCAGCTTCCACTCTTCTCAGCAATACTCAAGCCTGACCCAGTACTTC.